A single sample gave rise to the 26 T cell receptor beta chains below, sequenced in a study of T cell clusters in autoimmune cytopenias. Multiplex touch-down PCR amplified TRB using TRB-A and TRB-B pools in one tube. TCRdb reprocessed the multiplex PCR reads, keeping one entry per CDR3 protein, no DNA. Its table lists more than 13,000 distinct CDR3 sequences. TRB amplification used approximately 0.25 ug of peripheral blood genomic DNA. Sequencing input: peripheral blood. These TCRs come from a human donor with an autoimmune cytopenia or autoimmune hepatitis (not recorded which).

The chain employs TRBV18 and TRBJ2-1; TCRdb returns TRBD1, unconfirmable since there is no DNA. The CDR3 is 15 residues long. The germline gives CDR1 KGHSH, CDR2 LQKENI. CDR3 sequence reads: CASSLDLGGDNEQFF.

The chain combines TRBV6-1 with TRBJ1-5. CDR3 length equals 13 residues. Germline assignment: CDR1 MNHNS and CDR2 SASEGT. CDR3 in amino acids: CASSVGSGQPQHF.

CDR3 in amino acids: CSAREAGAWETQYF. V and J are TRBV20-1 and TRBJ2-5; TCRdb picks TRBD1, but there is no DNA to check that call. The CDR3 spans 14 residues. CDR1 and CDR2 from the germline V gene are DFQATT and SNEGSKA (reference sequence).

The chain couples TRBV30 to TRBJ2-7; TCRdb's D call, TRBD2, is unchecked because there is no DNA. Germline V CDR1 and CDR2: GTSNPN, SVGIG (reference sequence). The CDR3 is 14 residues long. This chain's CDR3 is CAWSGSLDSYEQYF.

This chain connects TRBV6-5 to TRBJ1-1; TCRdb's D call, TRBD1, is unchecked because there is no DNA. Per the germline V gene, CDR1 is MNHEY and CDR2 is SVGAGI. The CDR3 is 15 residues long. CDR3 sequence reads: CASSTWTGQNTEAFF.

The genes are TRBV6-5 and TRBJ1-1. The CDR3 runs 15 residues. In germline, CDR1 is MNHEY, CDR2 SVGAGI. The chain's CDR3 is CASSFNRDMNTEAFF.

J is TRBJ1-6 and V is TRBV18; TCRdb lists TRBD1, though no DNA is available to test this call. Germline V gives CDR1 KGHSH, CDR2 LQKENI. This CDR3 has 17 amino acids. This chain's CDR3 is CASSPNRDRGLYSPLHF.

The rearrangement joins TRBV14 to TRBJ2-1. The CDR3 is 14 residues long. Looked up from germline, CDR1 is SGHDN and CDR2 is FVKESK. The CDR3 sequence: CASSPTEFRNEQFF.

By frequency, this clonotype registers medium-sized. V is TRBV29-1 and J is TRBJ1-2; checking the TCRdb D call of TRBD1 is not possible without DNA. Germline assignment: CDR1 SQVTM and CDR2 ANQGSEA. The CDR3 runs to 12 residues. CDR3 sequence reads: CSVKPGGYGYTF.

Considering frequency, this clonotype is medium-sized (0.01 to 0.1%). The chain joins TRBV19 to TRBJ2-3; TCRdb reports TRBD1, a call that lacks DNA to check it against. Germline V lookup: CDR1 LNHDA, CDR2 SQIVND (reference sequence). The CDR3 consists of 15 residues. CDR3 loop: CASSIGGQTTDTQYF.

This rearrangement joins TRBV5-5 to TRBJ1-2. Per the germline V gene, CDR1 is SGHKS and CDR2 is YYEKEE (reference sequence). The CDR3 has 16 residues. CDR3 region: CASSLEGRRGVYGYTF.

The genes are TRBV12-3 or TRBV12-4 and TRBJ2-1; without DNA, the TCRdb call of TRBD2 cannot be checked. The CDR3 runs 19 residues. The CDR3 loop reads CASSFISLAGGWSYNEQFF.

This chain connects TRBV5-6 to TRBJ2-1; TCRdb indicates TRBD2, and absent DNA this call remains unverified. The CDR3 spans 16 residues. Germline CDR1 SGHDT, CDR2 YYEEEE. The CDR3 is CASSLGDLSSYNEQFF. The full variable domain, with the rest looked up from reference TRBV5-6 and TRBJ2-1, is DAGVTQSPTHLIKTRGQQVTLRCSPKSGHDTVSWYQQALGQGPQFIFQYYEEEERQRGNFPDRFSGHQFPNYSSELNVNALLLGDSALYLCASSLGDLSSYNEQFFGPGTRLTVL.

The chain links TRBV20-1 to TRBJ2-1; TCRdb reports TRBD2, a call that lacks DNA to check it against. The CDR3 runs to 17 residues. From germline, CDR1 is DFQATT and CDR2 SNEGSKA (reference sequence). CDR3 in amino acids: CSARDQLAGVGRNEQFF.

The chain carries TRBV30 and TRBJ1-3; TCRdb reports TRBD1, a call that lacks DNA to check it against. The CDR3 extends over 16 amino acids. CDR1 GTSNPN and CDR2 SVGIG come from the germline V gene (reference sequence). The CDR3 spells CAWSVRQGISGNTIYF. Full variable domain (outside the CDR3, taken from reference TRBV30 and TRBJ1-3): SQTIHQWPATLVQPVGSPLSLECTVEGTSNPNLYWYRQAAGRGLQLLFYSVGIGQISSEVPQNLSASRPQDRQFILSSKKLLLSDSGFYLCAWSVRQGISGNTIYFGEGSWLTVV.

The CDR3 reads CASSLDKNYGYTF. V is TRBV6-6 and J is TRBJ1-2; the D call from TCRdb, TRBD1, cannot be confirmed without DNA. The CDR3 spans 13 residues. Looked up from germline, CDR1 is MNHNY and CDR2 is SVGAGI (reference sequence).

Measured by frequency, this clonotype is medium-sized. CDR3 protein: CSAPGLAGTGELFF. This chain links TRBV29-1 with TRBJ2-2; without DNA, the TCRdb call of TRBD2 cannot be checked. The CDR3 runs to 14 residues. Germline V gene sequence: CDR1 SQVTM, CDR2 ANQGSEA.

The chain uses TRBV6-1 and TRBJ1-2; checking the TCRdb D call of TRBD1 is not possible without DNA. The CDR3 spans 16 residues. CDR1 and CDR2 (germline): MNHNS, SASEGT. The CDR3 protein is CASSELPGQGSYGYTF.

This rearrangement joins TRBV29-1 to TRBJ1-3; the TCRdb D gene call, TRBD1, has no DNA to confirm it. The CDR3 length is 15 residues. Germline-derived CDR1 and CDR2 are SQVTM and ANQGSEA. CDR3 amino acids: CSVGGQPFSGNTIYF.

The gene calls are TRBV18 and TRBJ2-5; TCRdb's D call of TRBD2 is untestable without DNA. The V gene's germline CDR1 is KGHSH and CDR2 LQKENI. The CDR3 consists of 16 residues. The CDR3 spells CASSSISGGAQETQYF.

This clonotype shows up as medium-sized (0.01 to 0.1%) by frequency. The V and J genes are TRBV19 and TRBJ1-4; TCRdb gives TRBD1 as the D gene, but with no DNA this cannot be confirmed. The germline V gene has CDR1 LNHDA and CDR2 SQIVND (reference sequence). The CDR3 runs to 12 residues. The CDR3: CASSQGIGKLFF.

V and J are TRBV19 and TRBJ1-4. There are 16 residues in the CDR3. Germline assignment: CDR1 LNHDA and CDR2 SQIVND (reference sequence). The CDR3 reads CASKKRADPPNEKLFF.

The J gene is TRBJ2-3, the V gene TRBV20-1; TCRdb indicates TRBD1, and absent DNA this call remains unverified. The length of the CDR3 is 14 residues. Germline V gives CDR1 DFQATT, CDR2 SNEGSKA (reference sequence). CDR3: CSAREQGGTGTQYF.

The gene calls are TRBV18 and TRBJ2-2; checking the TCRdb D call of TRBD1 is not possible without DNA. The CDR3 covers 15 residues. Germline loops: CDR1 KGHSH, CDR2 LQKENI. CDR3 protein: CASSPRGANTGELFF.

V is TRBV5-4 and J is TRBJ1-1; TCRdb selects TRBD1, and the lack of DNA leaves this call unchecked. The CDR3 runs 15 residues. From germline, CDR1 is SGHNT and CDR2 YYREEE (reference sequence). CDR3 sequence: CASSSLDRFGTEAFF.

Judged by frequency, this clonotype is medium-sized (0.01 to 0.1%). The chain combines TRBV29-1 with TRBJ2-1; the D gene TCRdb calls, TRBD2, cannot be checked with no DNA. This CDR3 comprises 13 residues. Germline V gene lookup returns CDR1 SQVTM and CDR2 ANQGSEA. CDR3 in amino acids: CSVRAGGPHEQFF.